This T cell receptor beta chain appears in the sequencing data of a study of identical twins. TCRdb analysed the 5' RACE reads with MiXCR anew, one entry per CDR3 protein. The sample lists around 550,000 distinct CDR3 sequences, approximately 14% occurring once. Donors were all healthy Caucasians. Remarks on this clonotype: At one of its ends the junction is not consistent with the germline gene, which may arise from a read error.

Germline V CDR1 and CDR2: DFQATT, SNEGSKA (reference sequence). CDR3 length: 16 residues. The sample was also reused in another study, on yellow fever vaccine responses in identical twins.

This clonotype was obtained from a young woman in good health. What was sequenced was CD4+ T cells sorted from blood. The V call is TRBV20-1, the J call TRBJ2-1, with 11 bases matching TRBD2. CDR3 bases: TGCTGTGCTAGACCACTAGCGGGAGCTACCTACAATGAGCAGTTCTTC. Encoded protein: CCARPLAGATYNEQFF.